This TCR beta chain was identified during a study of cytomegalovirus exposure and HLA in healthy donors. Study details: As an earlier analysis found, some 170 million T cells yielded approximately 100 million unique TCR beta sequences.

This clone has a handful of counts. What it recognizes is unknown. There are 14 residues in the CDR3. CDR1 is SEHNR and CDR2 is FQNEAQ in the germline V gene (reference sequence). With 2 bases clipped from V and 7 bases from J, the junction kept 2 bases outside the gene matches. PCR involved 60 Vbeta and 13 Jbeta primers. The repertoire was sequenced with immunoSEQ multiplex PCR; TCRdb's copy has only in-frame clones and lacks some. The sample includes 95,000 to 150,000 clones, 15% seen only once; the top ten take about 1.9%. Regarding the study as a whole: Using the classifier, cytomegalovirus status was reportedly diagnosed with high specificity and sensitivity. It was only CMV serostatus that was available as immune exposure information.

The source is a woman between 18 and 29 years old in good health and CMV-seronegative. Sequencing was done on a sample of PBMCs. The chain is built from TRBV7-9 and TRBJ1-6; 7 bases align to TRBD1. As DNA, the CDR3 is TGTGCCAGCAGCTTACTGGACAGGAATTCACCCCTCCACTTT. Residues: CASSLLDRNSPLHF.